This T cell receptor (beta chain) appears in the sequencing data of a study of T-cell reconstitution after alpha-beta-depleted transplantation in children. Germline V gene lookup returns CDR1 DFQATT and CDR2 SNEGSKA (reference sequence). The trim removed 6 bases at V and 0 bases at J, leaving 8 bases unmatched. The length of the CDR3 is 14 residues. The authors prepared the TCRbeta library with unique molecular identifiers. TCRdb re-called the PCR reads with MiXCR, one entry per CDR3 protein. Among 450,000 to 600,000 distinct CDR3 sequences listed, roughly 18% were seen once. This clonotype was sampled from a human donor who donated a stem cell graft to a child with acute lymphoblastic leukemia. Sample: PBMCs from the stem cell graft donor, taken from the stem cell graft. The V gene is TRBV20-1, the J gene TRBJ2-7; TRBD2 agrees at 7 bases. The CDR3 here is CSAEGTILSYEQYF. CDR3 DNA: TGCAGTGCGGAGGGGACTATCCTCTCCTACGAGCAGTACTTC.